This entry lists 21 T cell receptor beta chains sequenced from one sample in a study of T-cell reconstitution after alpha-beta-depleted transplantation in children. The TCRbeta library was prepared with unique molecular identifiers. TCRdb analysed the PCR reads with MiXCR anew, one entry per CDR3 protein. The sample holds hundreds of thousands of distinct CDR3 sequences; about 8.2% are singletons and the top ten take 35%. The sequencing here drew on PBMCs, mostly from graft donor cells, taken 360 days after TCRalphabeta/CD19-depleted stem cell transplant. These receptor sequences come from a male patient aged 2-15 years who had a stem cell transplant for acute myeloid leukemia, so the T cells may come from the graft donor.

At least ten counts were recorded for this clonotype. CDR3 nucleotides: TGCAGCGTTGGGAGGTCGGGCACCGGGGAGCTGTTTTTT. Protein: CSVGRSGTGELFF. The chain combines TRBV29-1 with TRBJ2-2; possible D gene TRBD2, 5 bases. The CDR3 has 13 amino acids. V was trimmed by 4 bases and J by 4 bases, leaving 10 bases between them. Per the germline V gene, CDR1 is SQVTM and CDR2 is ANQGSEA.

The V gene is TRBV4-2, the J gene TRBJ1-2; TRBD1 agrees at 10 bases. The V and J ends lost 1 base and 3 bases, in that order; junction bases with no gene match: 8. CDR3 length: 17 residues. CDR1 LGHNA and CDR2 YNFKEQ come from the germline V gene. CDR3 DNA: TGTGCCAGCAGCCAAGGGACCGAGACAGGGGGCTACTATGGCTACACCTTC. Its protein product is CASSQGTETGGYYGYTF.

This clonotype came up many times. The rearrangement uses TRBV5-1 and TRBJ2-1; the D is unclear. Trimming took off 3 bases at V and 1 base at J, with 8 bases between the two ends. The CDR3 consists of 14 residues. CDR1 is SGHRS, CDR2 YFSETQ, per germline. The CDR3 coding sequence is TGCGCCAGCAGCTACCAACGTTCCTACAATGAGCAGTTCTTC. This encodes CASSYQRSYNEQFF. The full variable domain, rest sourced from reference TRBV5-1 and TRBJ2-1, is KAGVTQTPRYLIKTRGQQVTLSCSPISGHRSVSWYQQTPGQGLQFLFEYFSETQRNKGNFPGRFSGRQFSNSRSEMNVSTLELGDSALYLCASSYQRSYNEQFFGPGTRLTVL.

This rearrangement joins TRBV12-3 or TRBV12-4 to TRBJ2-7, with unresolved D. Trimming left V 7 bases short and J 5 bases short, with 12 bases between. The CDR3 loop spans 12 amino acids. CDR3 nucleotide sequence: TGTGCCAGCACGAAAGGGTTCGACGAGCAGTACTTC. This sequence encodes CASTKGFDEQYF.

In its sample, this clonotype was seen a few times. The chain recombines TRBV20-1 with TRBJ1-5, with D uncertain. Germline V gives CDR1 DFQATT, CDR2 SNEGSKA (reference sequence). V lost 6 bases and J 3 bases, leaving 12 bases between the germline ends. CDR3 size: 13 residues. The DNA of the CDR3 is TGCAGTGCAACCGACACTTACAATCAGCCCCAGCATTTT. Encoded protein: CSATDTYNQPQHF.

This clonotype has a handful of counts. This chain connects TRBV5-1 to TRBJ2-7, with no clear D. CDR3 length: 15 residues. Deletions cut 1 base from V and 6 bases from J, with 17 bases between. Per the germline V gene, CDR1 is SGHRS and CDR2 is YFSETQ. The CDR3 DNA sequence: TGCGCCAGCAGCTTGTTGCCTCCTCTGGGCTCCGAGCAGTACTTC. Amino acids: CASSLLPPLGSEQYF.

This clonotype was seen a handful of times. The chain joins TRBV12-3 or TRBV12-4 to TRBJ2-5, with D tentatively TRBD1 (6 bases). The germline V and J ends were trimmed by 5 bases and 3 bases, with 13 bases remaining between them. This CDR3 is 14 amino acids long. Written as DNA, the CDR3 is TGTGCCAGCAGTCTCCCAGCAGGGGAAGAGACCCAGTACTTC. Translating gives CASSLPAGEETQYF.

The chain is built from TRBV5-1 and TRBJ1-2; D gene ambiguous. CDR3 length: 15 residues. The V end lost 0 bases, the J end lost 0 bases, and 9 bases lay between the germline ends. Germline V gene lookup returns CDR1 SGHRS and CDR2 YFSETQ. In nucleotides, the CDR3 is TGCGCCAGCAGCTTGGGACGGAACGCTAACTATGGCTACACCTTC. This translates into CASSLGRNANYGYTF. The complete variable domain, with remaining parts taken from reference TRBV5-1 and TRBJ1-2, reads KAGVTQTPRYLIKTRGQQVTLSCSPISGHRSVSWYQQTPGQGLQFLFEYFSETQRNKGNFPGRFSGRQFSNSRSEMNVSTLELGDSALYLCASSLGRNANYGYTFGSGTRLTVV.

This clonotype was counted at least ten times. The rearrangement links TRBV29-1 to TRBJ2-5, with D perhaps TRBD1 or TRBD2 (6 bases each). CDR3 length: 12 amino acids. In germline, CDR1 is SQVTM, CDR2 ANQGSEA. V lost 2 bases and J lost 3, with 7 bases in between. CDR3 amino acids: CSVERGEETQYF. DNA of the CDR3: TGCAGCGTTGAAAGGGGGGAAGAGACCCAGTACTTC.

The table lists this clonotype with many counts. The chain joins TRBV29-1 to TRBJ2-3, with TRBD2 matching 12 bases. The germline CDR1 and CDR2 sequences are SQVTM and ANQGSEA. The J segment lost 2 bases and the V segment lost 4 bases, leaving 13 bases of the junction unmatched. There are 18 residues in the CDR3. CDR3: CSVVLGLAGGVVTDTQYF. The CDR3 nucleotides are TGCAGCGTTGTTTTGGGACTAGCGGGTGGAGTCGTCACAGATACGCAGTATTTT.

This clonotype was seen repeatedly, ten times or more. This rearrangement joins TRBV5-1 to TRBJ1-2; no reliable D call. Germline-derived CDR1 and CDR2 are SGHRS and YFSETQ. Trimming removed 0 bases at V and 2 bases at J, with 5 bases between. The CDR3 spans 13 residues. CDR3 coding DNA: TGCGCCAGCAGCTTGGACAAAAACTATGGCTACACCTTC. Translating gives CASSLDKNYGYTF.

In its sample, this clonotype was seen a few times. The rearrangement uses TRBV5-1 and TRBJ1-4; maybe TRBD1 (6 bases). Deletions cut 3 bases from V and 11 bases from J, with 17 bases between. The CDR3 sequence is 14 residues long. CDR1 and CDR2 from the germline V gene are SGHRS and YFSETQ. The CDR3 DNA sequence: TGCGCCAGCAGCTGGCGGACAGCGGGGGGGAAACTGTTTTTT. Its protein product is CASSWRTAGGKLFF.

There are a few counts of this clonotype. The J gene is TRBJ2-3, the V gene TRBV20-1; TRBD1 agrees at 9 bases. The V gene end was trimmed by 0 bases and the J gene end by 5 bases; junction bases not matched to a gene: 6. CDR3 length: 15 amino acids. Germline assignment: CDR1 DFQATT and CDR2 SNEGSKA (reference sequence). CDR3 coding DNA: TGCAGTGCTAGAGATGCGGACAGGGGCAGAGATACGCAGTATTTT. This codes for CSARDADRGRDTQYF.

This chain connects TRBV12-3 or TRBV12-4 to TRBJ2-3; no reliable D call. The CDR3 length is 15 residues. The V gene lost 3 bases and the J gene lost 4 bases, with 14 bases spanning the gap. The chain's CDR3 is CASSFTLGGPDTQYF. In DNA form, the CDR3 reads TGTGCCAGCAGTTTCACTCTAGGCGGACCAGATACGCAGTATTTT.

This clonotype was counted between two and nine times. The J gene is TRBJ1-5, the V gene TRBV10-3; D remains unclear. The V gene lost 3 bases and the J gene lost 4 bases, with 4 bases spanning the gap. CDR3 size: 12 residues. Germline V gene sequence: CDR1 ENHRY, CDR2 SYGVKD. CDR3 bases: TGTGCCATCAGTGACCAGAATCAGCCCCAGCATTTT. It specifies CAISDQNQPQHF.

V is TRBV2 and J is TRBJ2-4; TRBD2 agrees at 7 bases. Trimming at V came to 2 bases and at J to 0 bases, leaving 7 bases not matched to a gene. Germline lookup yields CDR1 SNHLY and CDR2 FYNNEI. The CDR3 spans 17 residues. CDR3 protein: CASSESQAGLAKNIQYF. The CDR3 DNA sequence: TGTGCCAGCAGTGAATCCCAAGCGGGACTAGCCAAAAACATTCAGTACTTC.

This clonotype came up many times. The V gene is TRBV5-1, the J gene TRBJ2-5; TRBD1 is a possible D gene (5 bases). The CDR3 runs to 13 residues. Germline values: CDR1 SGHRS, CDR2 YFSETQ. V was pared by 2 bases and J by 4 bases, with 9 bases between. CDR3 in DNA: TGCGCCAGCAGCTTCTCGACAGTAGAGACCCAGTACTTC. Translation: CASSFSTVETQYF.

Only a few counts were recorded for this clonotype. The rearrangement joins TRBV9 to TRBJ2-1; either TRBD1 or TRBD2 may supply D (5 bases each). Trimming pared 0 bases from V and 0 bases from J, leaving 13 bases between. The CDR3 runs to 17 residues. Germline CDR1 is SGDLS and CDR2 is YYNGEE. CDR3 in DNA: TGTGCCAGCAGCGTAGGGGGGTGGGGATTCTCCTACAATGAGCAGTTCTTC. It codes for CASSVGGWGFSYNEQFF.

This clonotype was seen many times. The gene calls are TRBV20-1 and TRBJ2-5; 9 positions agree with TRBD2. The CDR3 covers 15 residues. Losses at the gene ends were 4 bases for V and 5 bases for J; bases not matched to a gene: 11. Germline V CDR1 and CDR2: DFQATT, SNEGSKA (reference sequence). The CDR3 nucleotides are TGCAGTGCTAACGGGATAGCGGGAGTCTATGAGACCCAGTACTTC. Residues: CSANGIAGVYETQYF.

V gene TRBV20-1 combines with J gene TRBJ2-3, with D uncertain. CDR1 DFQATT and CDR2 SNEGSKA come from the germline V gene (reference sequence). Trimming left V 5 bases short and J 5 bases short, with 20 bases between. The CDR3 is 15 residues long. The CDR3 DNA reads TGCAGTGCTTTTCCGTTGTCCCACCCGCGAGATACGCAGTATTTT. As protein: CSAFPLSHPRDTQYF.

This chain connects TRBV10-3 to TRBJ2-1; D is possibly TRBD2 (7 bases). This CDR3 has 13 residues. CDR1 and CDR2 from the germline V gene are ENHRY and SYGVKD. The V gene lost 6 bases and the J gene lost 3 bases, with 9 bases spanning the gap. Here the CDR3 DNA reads TGTGCCATCAGGAGGGGGGGCTACAATGAGCAGTTCTTC. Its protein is CAIRRGGYNEQFF.